The rows below give T cell receptor beta chains drawn from one sample of a study of regulatory T cells in long-lasting Graves disease. MiXCR, run by TCRdb on the multiplex PCR reads, gives a single entry per CDR3 protein. This table has some 370,000 distinct CDR3 sequences, approximately 12% appearing once. Another study also made use of these data, one on T cells in Graves' hyperthyroidism and ophthalmopathy.

This specimen consisted of peripheral blood mononuclear cells (PBMCs), obtained at new diagnosis, from a patient treated with antithyroid drugs. The receptors were gathered from a woman in her late teens or twenties with Graves disease. CDR3s include the opening cysteine and the closing phenylalanine or tryptophan. The D gene is left open where the match is weak. Not all rows give a size; the values are once, few, many and, for expanded clones, a class.

.,TRBV20-1,TRBJ2-1,many,TGCAGTGCTTCTCCCGGGACCCTATACAATGAGCAGTTCTTC,CSASPGTLYNEQFF
TRBD1,TRBV18,TRBJ1-4,many,TGTGCCAGCTCACCAGTGGGGACAGGGAATGAAAAACTGTTTTTT,CASSPVGTGNEKLFF
TRBD1,TRBV24-1,TRBJ2-2,many,TGTGCCACCAGTGATGCTCCAGGGGGTTTGAACACCGGGGAGCTGTTTTTT,CATSDAPGGLNTGELFF
.,TRBV12-3/TRBV12-4,TRBJ2-2,many,TGTGCCAGCAGTTCGTGGGCCCTCCCCGGGGCCGGGGAGCTGTTTTTT,CASSSWALPGAGELFF
.,TRBV6-2/TRBV6-3,TRBJ1-6,few,TGTGCCAGCAGCCCAGCCCCCGGAGTTTATAATTCACCCCTCCACTTT,CASSPAPGVYNSPLHF
.,TRBV6-2/TRBV6-3,TRBJ2-1,many,TGTGCCAGCAGCCTTACCGGGGACCCGCCCTTCAATGAGCAGTTCTTC,CASSLTGDPPFNEQFF
TRBD2,TRBV10-3,TRBJ2-2,.,TGTGCCATCAGTCCCGGGACTAGCGGGAGAAGTACCGGGGAGCTGTTTTTT,CAISPGTSGRSTGELFF
TRBD1,TRBV6-1,TRBJ1-5,many,TGTGCCAGCAGAGGATGGGTCGACGGACAGGGAGTAAGCGGTGTTCAGCCCCAGCATTTT,CASRGWVDGQGVSGVQPQHF
.,TRBV6-2/TRBV6-3,TRBJ2-1,many,TGTGCCAGCAGTTACCGACCCCACAATGAGCAGTTCTTC,CASSYRPHNEQFF
.,TRBV27,TRBJ2-1,many,TGTGCCAGCAGTTTAGCGGGGTACAACAATGAGCAGTTCTTC,CASSLAGYNNEQFF
.,TRBV7-6,TRBJ2-6,.,TGTGCCAGCAGCTTAGCGCTGGTAGGGCTCTCTGGGGCCAACGTCCTGACTTTC,CASSLALVGLSGANVLTF
.,TRBV6-1,TRBJ2-1,.,TGTGCCAGCAGGAACATTTGGGACCACAATGAGCAGTTCTTC,CASRNIWDHNEQFF
.,TRBV24-1,TRBJ2-3,many,TGTGCCACCAGTCGTCCCGCCACAGATACGCAGTATTTT,CATSRPATDTQYF
.,TRBV28,TRBJ2-1,many,TGTGCCAGCATAAGTAGGACCAGTTTTATACTGGAGCAGTTCTTC,CASISRTSFILEQFF
.,TRBV4-1,TRBJ2-1,few,TGCGCCAGCAGCCAACCGGGACTTAACAATGAGCAGTTCTTC,CASSQPGLNNEQFF
.,TRBV15,TRBJ1-1,few,TGTGCCACCAGCAGAGTACGGATGAACACTGAAGCTTTCTTT,CATSRVRMNTEAFF
.,TRBV2,TRBJ1-2,many,TGTGCCAGCAGACAGGTCGTGCTCGGGGGCTACACCTTC,CASRQVVLGGYTF
TRBD2,TRBV5-1,TRBJ2-2,.,TGCGCCAGCAGCTTCGACGTGACTAGCGTCGCCACCGGGGAGCTGTTTTTT,CASSFDVTSVATGELFF
.,TRBV14,TRBJ1-1,few,TGTGCCAGCAGCCGATCCGGGCGTGAAGCTTTCTTT,CASSRSGREAFF
.,TRBV5-1,TRBJ2-5,many,TGCGCCAGCGGCCTTAGACCGGGCCCCCTTGAGACCCAGTACTTC,CASGLRPGPLETQYF
.,TRBV20-1,TRBJ1-1,many,TGCAGTGCTAGAGATAGAGTTGGCGCTTTCTTT,CSARDRVGAFF
TRBD2,TRBV7-2,TRBJ2-1,many,TGTGCCAGCAGCACCGGACTAGCGGGCAGAATAAATCCCTACAATGAGCAGTTCTTC,CASSTGLAGRINPYNEQFF
TRBD2,TRBV12-3/TRBV12-4,TRBJ2-1,many,TGTGCCAGCAGTATCGTGGCGGGAGAGGTTAACAATGAGCAGTTCTTC,CASSIVAGEVNNEQFF
.,TRBV7-9,TRBJ2-1,.,TGTGCCAGCAGCTTCGTTAGTTACAATGAGCAGTTCTTC,CASSFVSYNEQFF
.,TRBV20-1,TRBJ2-1,many,TGCAGTGCTAGAGTCCTGGACTTCGATGAGCAGTTCTTC,CSARVLDFDEQFF
TRBD2,TRBV6-2/TRBV6-3,TRBJ2-5,.,TGTGCCAGCAGTTACCCCGGGACTAGTAGTGAGACCCAGTACTTC,CASSYPGTSSETQYF
.,TRBV7-9,TRBJ2-3,many,TGTGCCAGCAGCTCCAACAGGGGACGGGGGCCCACAGATACGCAGTATTTT,CASSSNRGRGPTDTQYF
TRBD1,TRBV10-3,TRBJ1-3,many,TGTGCCATCAGCGAGACAGAAAGGACAGGGAGAGGAAACACCATATATTTT,CAISETERTGRGNTIYF
.,TRBV28,TRBJ2-1,many,TGTGCCAGCAGTTTATTCCGAGGGAGCTCCTACAATGAGCAGTTCTTC,CASSLFRGSSYNEQFF
TRBD1,TRBV7-8,TRBJ1-1,many,TGTGCCAGCAGCTCTTTGACAGGGGTATCATCGAACACTGAAGCTTTCTTT,CASSSLTGVSSNTEAFF
TRBD2,TRBV12-5,TRBJ2-2,.,TGTGCTAGTGGTTGGGTAGGGTCTAGCGGGAGGGCCGACACCGGGGAGCTGTTTTTT,CASGWVGSSGRADTGELFF
TRBD1,TRBV6-9,TRBJ2-1,few,TGTGCCAGCAGTTACTTGCCCTACCGGGACAGGCGATCCAATGAGCAGTTCTTC,CASSYLPYRDRRSNEQFF
TRBD1,TRBV5-8,TRBJ1-4,many,TGTGCCAGCAGCTTTGGACAGGGACGTGCAACTAATGAAAAACTGTTTTTT,CASSFGQGRATNEKLFF
.,TRBV5-1,TRBJ2-7,many,TGCGCCAGCAGCTTGGCTGCAGCGAACTCCTACGAGCAGTACTTC,CASSLAAANSYEQYF
TRBD1,TRBV19,TRBJ1-5,.,TGTGCCAGTAGTATGCTCGACAGGGGGTTGGGTCAGCCCCAGCATTTT,CASSMLDRGLGQPQHF
.,TRBV27,TRBJ2-1,few,TGTGCCAGCTACGGGATATGGTACAATGAGCAGTTCTTC,CASYGIWYNEQFF
.,TRBV27,TRBJ2-1,many,TGTGCCAGCAAATTCGGGGCATCCTCGGGCTATGAGCAGTTCTTC,CASKFGASSGYEQFF
.,TRBV20-1,TRBJ1-5,few,TGCAGTGCTAGTTTAGGTCCTAGCAATCAGCCCCAGCATTTT,CSASLGPSNQPQHF
TRBD2,TRBV20-1,TRBJ2-1,many,TGCAGTGCTAGAGATCGAGCGGGACGTATCAATGAGCAGTTCTTC,CSARDRAGRINEQFF
.,TRBV7-2,TRBJ2-3,many,TGTGCCAGCAGCTTAATCGGAAATACGCAGTATTTT,CASSLIGNTQYF
TRBD1,TRBV19,TRBJ1-1,many,TGTGCCAGTAGTATAAGGACAGGGCCGGACACTGAAGCTTTCTTT,CASSIRTGPDTEAFF
.,TRBV6-2/TRBV6-3,TRBJ2-5,many,TGTGCCAGCAGTTACTGGCCCTCGGGGCCCCAAGAGACCCAGTACTTC,CASSYWPSGPQETQYF
.,TRBV7-9,TRBJ1-5,.,TGTGCCTCAAGCCGGGGGTCTCAGCCCCAGCATTTT,CASSRGSQPQHF
.,TRBV27,TRBJ2-7,many,TGTGCCAGCAGCAGGGTTGGGGAGGAGCAGTACTTC,CASSRVGEEQYF
.,TRBV5-1,TRBJ1-2,.,TGCGCCAGCAGCTTGGGGAAGTTCAACTATGGCTACACCTTC,CASSLGKFNYGYTF
.,TRBV28,TRBJ1-2,many,TGTGCCAGCACCGAGCGGATGCAATGGGGTGGCTACACCTTC,CASTERMQWGGYTF
.,TRBV6-1,TRBJ1-5,few,TGTGCCAGCAGTCCGGGACATACACATCAGCCCCAGCATTTT,CASSPGHTHQPQHF
.,TRBV2,TRBJ1-1,many,TGTGCCAGCAGTCACGGGTGGCCCATGAACACTGAAGCTTTCTTT,CASSHGWPMNTEAFF
.,TRBV7-9,TRBJ2-1,many,TGTGCCAGCAGCTTAGTTCAGCCCAATGAGCAGTTCTTC,CASSLVQPNEQFF
TRBD1,TRBV18,TRBJ1-2,many,TGTGCCAGCTCGCCGGGACAGGGGGCAACTTCTGGCTACACCTTC,CASSPGQGATSGYTF